The 21 T cell receptor beta chains in this list originate from one sample, sequenced in a study of CD8 T cells in Susac syndrome. With random hexamers, reverse transcription was performed on about 0.5 to 1 ug of RNA. In TCRdb, the immunoSEQ multiplex PCR reads were re-called with MiXCR into one record per CDR3 protein. The sample shows around 180,000 distinct CDR3 sequences, approximately 93% of them seen only once. Material: CD4+ T cells from PBMCs. The source of these receptors is a human donor with multiple sclerosis.

The chain has TRBV7-2 and TRBJ2-7; 11 bases match TRBD2. The length of the CDR3 is 18 residues. Per germline, CDR1 SGHTA and CDR2 FQGNSA. With 4 bases clipped from V and 4 bases from J, the junction kept 15 bases outside the gene matches. The CDR3 nucleotides read TGTGCCAGCAGCTCCAGGACAGGGGTAGCGGGGGGGAGGTACGAGCAGTACTTC. This sequence encodes CASSSRTGVAGGRYEQYF. Variable domain in full (rest from reference TRBV7-2 and TRBJ2-7): GAGVSQSPSNKVTEKGKDVELRCDPISGHTALYWYRQSLGQGLEFLIYFQGNSAPDKSGLPSDRFSAERTGGSVSTLTIQRTQQEDSAVYLCASSSRTGVAGGRYEQYFGPGTRLTVT.

The chain has TRBV5-4 and TRBJ2-4; the match to TRBD1 covers 8 bases. Losses at the gene ends were 4 bases for V and 1 base for J; bases not matched to a gene: 7. The CDR3 runs 16 residues. Germline CDR1 is SGHNT and CDR2 is YYREEE (reference sequence). The CDR3 nucleotides read TGTGCCAGCAGCGCGCGGACAGGGATGGCCAAAAACATTCAGTACTTC. As protein: CASSARTGMAKNIQYF.

The chain recombines TRBV20-1 with TRBJ2-4; D is perhaps TRBD2 (6 bases). Germline loops: CDR1 DFQATT, CDR2 SNEGSKA (reference sequence). CDR3 size: 19 residues. Trimming took 3 bases from V and 1 from J, leaving 25 bases between them. CDR3 sequence reads: CSARLPGRVGGAAKNIQYF. The CDR3 DNA follows: TGCAGTGCTAGGTTGCCCGGGAGAGTGGGGGGTGCTGCCAAAAACATTCAGTACTTC.

This chain connects TRBV5-1 to TRBJ1-2, with 9 positions matching TRBD1. The CDR3 runs 17 residues. Germline V gene lookup returns CDR1 SGHRS and CDR2 YFSETQ. Losses at the gene ends were 0 bases for V and 7 bases for J; bases not matched to a gene: 13. The CDR3 bases are TGCGCCAGCAGCTTGGATCCTCTTCCCGGGACAGGGTCTGGCTACACCTTC. This translates into CASSLDPLPGTGSGYTF. The variable domain in full, with the rest retrieved from reference TRBV5-1 and TRBJ1-2, is KAGVTQTPRYLIKTRGQQVTLSCSPISGHRSVSWYQQTPGQGLQFLFEYFSETQRNKGNFPGRFSGRQFSNSRSEMNVSTLELGDSALYLCASSLDPLPGTGSGYTFGSGTRLTVV.

The V gene is TRBV9, the J gene TRBJ2-7; D uncertain. CDR3 length: 15 amino acids. Between the trimmed V and J ends, which lost 3 bases and 6 bases, there was a span of 19 bases. Germline-derived CDR1 and CDR2 are SGDLS and YYNGEE. This CDR3 reads CASSETPQTNSEQYF. Here the CDR3 DNA reads TGTGCCAGCAGCGAGACCCCCCAGACCAACAGCGAGCAGTACTTC.

This clonotype was observed a single time. J is TRBJ1-1 and V is TRBV4-2, with D maybe TRBD1 (6 bases). Trimming took off 4 bases at V and 0 bases at J, with 18 bases between the two ends. This CDR3 comprises 17 residues. Germline CDR1 LGHNA, CDR2 YNFKEQ. DNA of the CDR3: TGTGCCAGCAGCCGGGGGGGCGGCCAAAGGATGAACACTGAAGCTTTCTTT. This codes for CASSRGGGQRMNTEAFF.

V gene TRBV3-1 combines with J gene TRBJ2-7, with D perhaps TRBD2 (5 bases). V lost 1 base and J lost 6, with 16 bases in between. The CDR3 length is 15 residues. Per germline, CDR1 LGHDT and CDR2 YNNKEL (reference sequence). The chain's CDR3 is CASSQGPGGLAEQYF. CDR3 nucleotide sequence: TGTGCCAGCAGCCAAGGCCCGGGCGGACTCGCCGAGCAGTACTTC.

The V and J genes are TRBV6-4 and TRBJ2-7; 7 bases align to TRBD1. The V segment lost 4 bases and the J segment 3 bases; nucleotides outside the gene matches: 9. Germline V CDR1 and CDR2: MRHNA, SNTAGT. The CDR3 runs 15 residues. This chain's CDR3 is CASSVQTGSIYEQYF. The CDR3 nucleotides read TGTGCCAGCAGTGTCCAGACAGGGTCAATCTACGAGCAGTACTTC.

The chain is built from TRBV29-1 and TRBJ2-3; TRBD2 matches 9 bases. V lost 4 bases to trimming and J lost 4 bases; unmatched junction nucleotides: 6. The CDR3 has 14 amino acids. In germline, CDR1 is SQVTM, CDR2 ANQGSEA. The CDR3 nucleotides are TGCAGCGTTGCGGAGCGGGAGGTGGCAGATACGCAGTATTTT. This codes for CSVAEREVADTQYF.

The CDR3: CASSQEARDTQYF. DNA for the CDR3: TGCGCCAGCAGCCAAGAGGCCAGAGATACGCAGTATTTT. The chain combines TRBV4-3 with TRBJ2-3; no clear D. Germline V gives CDR1 LGHNA, CDR2 YSLEER. The length of the CDR3 is 13 residues. V lost 0 bases and J 5 bases, leaving 6 bases between the germline ends.

The chain combines TRBV29-1 with TRBJ2-3; 8 nucleotides agree with TRBD2. In germline, CDR1 is SQVTM, CDR2 ANQGSEA. The trim removed 6 bases at V and 3 bases at J, leaving 8 bases unmatched. The CDR3 has 14 amino acids. The CDR3 reads CSVARGGGTDTQYF. The CDR3 DNA follows: TGCAGCGTGGCCCGGGGCGGGGGGACAGATACGCAGTATTTT.

V and J are TRBV15 and TRBJ2-7, with a tentative D call TRBD1 (6 bases). The CDR3 sequence is 13 residues long. Trimming took 4 bases from V and 5 from J, leaving 12 bases between them. The V gene's germline CDR1 is LNHNV and CDR2 YYDKDF (reference sequence). Here the CDR3 reads CATSKRDIHEQYF. In nucleotides, the CDR3 is TGTGCCACCAGCAAGAGGGACATCCACGAGCAGTACTTC.

This clonotype has only one observation. This chain uses TRBV18 with TRBJ2-3, with D perhaps TRBD1 (6 bases). The CDR3 runs to 14 residues. V lost 5 bases and J lost 4, with 13 bases in between. Germline V gives CDR1 KGHSH, CDR2 LQKENI. This CDR3 reads CASSVEQGPDTQYF. The CDR3 nucleotides read TGTGCCAGCTCAGTCGAACAGGGTCCAGATACGCAGTATTTT.

The chain has TRBV10-3 and TRBJ2-1; TRBD2 aligns across 7 bases. The V gene's germline CDR1 is ENHRY and CDR2 SYGVKD. The CDR3 spans 13 residues. V shed 9 bases and J 3 bases; nucleotides not matched to a gene: 5. The DNA of the CDR3 is TGTGCCATGGGGACTACCCTCTACAATGAGCAGTTCTTC. This gives the protein CAMGTTLYNEQFF.

The gene calls are TRBV5-1 and TRBJ1-4; TRBD1 aligns across 9 bases. V gave up 0 bases and J gave up 5 bases; unmatched junction bases: 2. The CDR3 has 15 residues. Germline V gene lookup returns CDR1 SGHRS and CDR2 YFSETQ. CDR3 residues: CASSLEGQGNEKLFF. CDR3 bases: TGCGCCAGCAGCTTGGAAGGACAGGGGAATGAAAAACTGTTTTTT.

The V call is TRBV9, the J call TRBJ1-6; D might be TRBD1 (5 bases). The CDR3 loop spans 15 amino acids. In germline, CDR1 is SGDLS, CDR2 YYNGEE. V lost 0 bases to trimming and J lost 7 bases, with 11 bases between them. The CDR3 DNA reads TGTGCCAGCAGCGTAGGTGACAGCGAAAATTCACCCCTCCACTTT. Amino acid sequence: CASSVGDSENSPLHF. Full variable domain (rest looked up from reference TRBV9 and TRBJ1-6): DSGVTQTPKHLITATGQRVTLRCSPRSGDLSVYWYQQSLDQGLQFLIQYYNGEERAKGNILERFSAQQFPDLHSELNLSSLELGDSALYFCASSVGDSENSPLHFGNGTRLTVT.

In this sample, this clonotype turned up a few times. The J gene is TRBJ1-5, the V gene TRBV28; no firm D call. V was pared by 3 bases and J by 6 bases, with 6 bases between. Per the germline V gene, CDR1 is MDHEN and CDR2 is SYDVKM. The CDR3 has 12 amino acids. CDR3 loop: CASSFGGQPQHF. In DNA form, the CDR3 reads TGTGCCAGCAGTTTTGGTGGTCAGCCCCAGCATTTT.

The V call is TRBV27, the J call TRBJ1-2; TRBD1 matches at 12 bases. Germline assignment: CDR1 MNHEY and CDR2 SMNVEV (reference sequence). Trimming cost V 6 bases and J 5 bases; bases outside gene matches: 7. The CDR3 covers 15 residues. CDR3 coding DNA: TGTGCCAGCAGACCTGGGACAGGGGGCTGGTATGGCTACACCTTC. This translates into CASRPGTGGWYGYTF.

This clonotype was observed a single time. The chain employs TRBV20-1 and TRBJ2-1; TRBD1 might be the D (6 bases). V dropped 5 bases and J dropped 1 base, with 21 bases sitting between them. CDR3 size: 17 residues. CDR1 and CDR2 from the germline V gene are DFQATT and SNEGSKA (reference sequence). The CDR3 nucleotides read TGCAGTGCTCAAAAAGCAGGGGCTTTAGGGTCCTACAATGAGCAGTTCTTC. This sequence encodes CSAQKAGALGSYNEQFF.

The V gene is TRBV7-8, the J gene TRBJ2-1; 7 nucleotides match TRBD2. Germline trimming cut 9 bases from V and 15 bases from J; bases unmatched to any gene: 17. Germline CDR1 reads SGHVS; CDR2 reads FQNEAQ. The CDR3 loop spans 13 amino acids. CDR3 region: CASTLFGTNFGFF. The CDR3 DNA reads as TGTGCCAGTACCCTCTTCGGGACTAATTTTGGGTTCTTC.

DNA of the CDR3: TGTGCCATCAGTGAGTCGGAGGATCGTACCCAGTACTTC. Translated, it gives CAISESEDRTQYF. The V gene is TRBV10-3, the J gene TRBJ2-5; possibly TRBD2 for D (5 bases). This CDR3 spans 13 amino acids. Germline V gene data show CDR1 as ENHRY and CDR2 as SYGVKD. Trimming took off 0 bases at V and 8 bases at J, with 10 bases between the two ends.